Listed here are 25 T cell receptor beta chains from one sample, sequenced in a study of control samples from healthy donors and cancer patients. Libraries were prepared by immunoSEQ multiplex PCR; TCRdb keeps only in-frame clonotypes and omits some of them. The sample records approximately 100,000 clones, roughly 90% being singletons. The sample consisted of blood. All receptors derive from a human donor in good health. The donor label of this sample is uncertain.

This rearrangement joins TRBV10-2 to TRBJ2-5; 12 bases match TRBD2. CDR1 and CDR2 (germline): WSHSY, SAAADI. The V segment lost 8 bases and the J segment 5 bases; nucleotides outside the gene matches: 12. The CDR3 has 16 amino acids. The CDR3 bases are TGCGCCAGCGTAGGGGGCCTAGCGGGGGGGCTGGAGACCCAGTACTTC. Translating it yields CASVGGLAGGLETQYF.

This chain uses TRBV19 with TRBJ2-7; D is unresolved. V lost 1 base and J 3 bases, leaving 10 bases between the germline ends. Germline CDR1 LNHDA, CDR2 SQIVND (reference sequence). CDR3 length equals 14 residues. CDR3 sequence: CASSIAQTSYEQYF. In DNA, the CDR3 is TGTGCCAGTAGTATAGCCCAGACAAGCTACGAGCAGTACTTC.

For the CDR3, the DNA is TGTGCCAGCAGCTCTGACTCAGGGTTTGAGCAGTTCTTC. It yields the protein CASSSDSGFEQFF. V usage is TRBV7-3 and J usage is TRBJ2-1; maybe TRBD1 (5 bases). Trimming removed 4 bases at V and 9 bases at J, with 13 bases between. The germline gives CDR1 SGHTA, CDR2 FQGTGA. This CDR3 spans 13 amino acids.

DNA for the CDR3: TGTGCCAGCAGCTTTGACAGGGAAGGCTACACCTTC. This gives the protein CASSFDREGYTF. V is TRBV5-6 and J is TRBJ1-2; 7 bases align to TRBD1. The CDR3 is made up of 12 amino acids. Unmatched junction bases numbered 3, after V lost 2 bases and J lost 8 bases. CDR1 is SGHDT, CDR2 YYEEEE, per germline.

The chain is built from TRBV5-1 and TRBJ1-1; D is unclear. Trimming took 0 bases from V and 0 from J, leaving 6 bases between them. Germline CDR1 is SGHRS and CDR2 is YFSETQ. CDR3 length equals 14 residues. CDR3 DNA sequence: TGCGCCAGCAGCTTGGGCGGACTGAACACTGAAGCTTTCTTT. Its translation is CASSLGGLNTEAFF.

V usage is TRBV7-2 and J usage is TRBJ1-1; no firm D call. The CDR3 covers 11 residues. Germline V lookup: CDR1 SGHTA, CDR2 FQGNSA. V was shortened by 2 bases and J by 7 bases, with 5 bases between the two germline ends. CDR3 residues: CASSLHNEAFF. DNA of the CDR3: TGTGCCAGCAGCTTACACAATGAAGCTTTCTTT.

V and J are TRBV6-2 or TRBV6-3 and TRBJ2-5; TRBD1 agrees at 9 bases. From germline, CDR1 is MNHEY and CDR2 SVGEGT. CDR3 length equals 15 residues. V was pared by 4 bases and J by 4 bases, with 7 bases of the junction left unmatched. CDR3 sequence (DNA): TGTGCCAGCAGTTCGGGACAGGGCGCCACAGAGACCCAGTACTTC. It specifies CASSSGQGATETQYF.

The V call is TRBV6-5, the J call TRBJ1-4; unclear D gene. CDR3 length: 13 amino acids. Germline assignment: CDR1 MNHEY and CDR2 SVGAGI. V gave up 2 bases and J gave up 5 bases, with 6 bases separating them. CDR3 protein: CASSYTGNEKLFF. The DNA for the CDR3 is TGTGCCAGCAGTTACACCGGGAATGAAAAACTGTTTTTT.

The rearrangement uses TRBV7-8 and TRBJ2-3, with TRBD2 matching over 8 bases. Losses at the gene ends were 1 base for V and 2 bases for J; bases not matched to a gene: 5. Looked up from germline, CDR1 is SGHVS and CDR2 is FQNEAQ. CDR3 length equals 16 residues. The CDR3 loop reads CASSLGVAGNTDTQYF. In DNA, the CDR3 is TGTGCCAGCAGCTTAGGGGTAGCGGGGAACACAGATACGCAGTATTTT.

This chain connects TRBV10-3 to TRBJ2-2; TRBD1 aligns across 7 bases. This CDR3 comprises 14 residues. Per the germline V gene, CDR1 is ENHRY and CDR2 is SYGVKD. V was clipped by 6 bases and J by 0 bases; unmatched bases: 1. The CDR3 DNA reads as TGTGCCATCAGGGACAGGACGAACACCGGGGAGCTGTTTTTT. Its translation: CAIRDRTNTGELFF.

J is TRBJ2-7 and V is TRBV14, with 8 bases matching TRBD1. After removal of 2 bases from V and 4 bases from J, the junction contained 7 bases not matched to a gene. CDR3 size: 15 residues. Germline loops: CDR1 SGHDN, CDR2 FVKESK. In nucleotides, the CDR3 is TGTGCCAGCAGCCAACCCGGGACAGGTTCGTACGAGCAGTACGTC. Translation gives CASSQPGTGSYEQYV.

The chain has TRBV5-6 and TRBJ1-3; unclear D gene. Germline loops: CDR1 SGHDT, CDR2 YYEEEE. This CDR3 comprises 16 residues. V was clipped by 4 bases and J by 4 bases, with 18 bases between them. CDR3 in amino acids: CASSQSGPLRGNTIYF. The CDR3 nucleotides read TGTGCCAGCAGCCAATCGGGCCCCCTACGAGGAAACACCATATATTTT.

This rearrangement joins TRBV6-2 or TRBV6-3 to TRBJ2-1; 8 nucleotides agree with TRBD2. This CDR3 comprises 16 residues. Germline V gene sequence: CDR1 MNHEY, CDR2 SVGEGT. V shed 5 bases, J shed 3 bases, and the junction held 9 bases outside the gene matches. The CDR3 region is CASSPRTSLLYNEQFF. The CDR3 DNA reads TGTGCCAGCAGTCCCCGGACTAGCCTCCTCTACAATGAGCAGTTCTTC.

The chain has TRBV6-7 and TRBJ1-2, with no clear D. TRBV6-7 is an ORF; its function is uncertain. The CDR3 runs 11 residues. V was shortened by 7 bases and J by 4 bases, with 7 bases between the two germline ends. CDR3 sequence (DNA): TGTGCCAGCATCCCCCTCTATGGCTACACCTTC. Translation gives CASIPLYGYTF.

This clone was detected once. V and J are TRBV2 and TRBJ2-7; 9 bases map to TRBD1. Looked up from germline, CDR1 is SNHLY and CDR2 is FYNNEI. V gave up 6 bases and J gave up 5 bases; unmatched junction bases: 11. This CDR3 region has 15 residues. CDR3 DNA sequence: TGTGCCAGCAGGGGGGGACAGGGAATAAACCACGAGCAGTACGTC. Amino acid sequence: CASRGGQGINHEQYV.

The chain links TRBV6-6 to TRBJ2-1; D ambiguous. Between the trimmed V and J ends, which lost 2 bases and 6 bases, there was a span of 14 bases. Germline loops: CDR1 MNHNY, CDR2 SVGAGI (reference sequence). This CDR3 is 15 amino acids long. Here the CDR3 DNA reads TGTGCCAGCAGTTACGCAACTATTAAGGGCAATGAGCAGTTCTTC. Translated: CASSYATIKGNEQFF.

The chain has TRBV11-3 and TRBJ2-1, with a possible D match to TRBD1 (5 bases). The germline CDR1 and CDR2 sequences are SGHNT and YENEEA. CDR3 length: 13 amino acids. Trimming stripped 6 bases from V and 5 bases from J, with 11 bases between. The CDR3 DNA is TGTGCCAGCAGTGAAGGGGTAGACAATGAGCAGTTCTTC. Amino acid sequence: CASSEGVDNEQFF.

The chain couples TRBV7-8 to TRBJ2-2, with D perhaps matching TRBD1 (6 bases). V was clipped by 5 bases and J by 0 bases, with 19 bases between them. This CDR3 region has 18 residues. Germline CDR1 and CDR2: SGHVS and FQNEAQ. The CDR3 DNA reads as TGTGCCAGCAGCCTGATAGGACCGGACAGCGCGAACACCGGGGAGCTGTTTTTT. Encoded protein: CASSLIGPDSANTGELFF.

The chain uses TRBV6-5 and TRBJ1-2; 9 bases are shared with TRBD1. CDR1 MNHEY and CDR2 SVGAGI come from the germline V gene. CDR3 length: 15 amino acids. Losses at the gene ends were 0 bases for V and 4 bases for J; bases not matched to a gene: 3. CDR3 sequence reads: CASSYSPGQGYGYTF. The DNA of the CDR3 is TGTGCCAGCAGTTACTCGCCGGGACAGGGCTATGGCTACACCTTC.

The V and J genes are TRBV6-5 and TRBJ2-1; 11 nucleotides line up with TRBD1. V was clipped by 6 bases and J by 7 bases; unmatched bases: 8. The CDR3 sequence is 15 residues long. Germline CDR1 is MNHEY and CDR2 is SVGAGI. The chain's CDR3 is CASRTGQGGINEQFF. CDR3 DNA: TGTGCCAGCAGAACGGGACAGGGGGGGATTAATGAGCAGTTCTTC.

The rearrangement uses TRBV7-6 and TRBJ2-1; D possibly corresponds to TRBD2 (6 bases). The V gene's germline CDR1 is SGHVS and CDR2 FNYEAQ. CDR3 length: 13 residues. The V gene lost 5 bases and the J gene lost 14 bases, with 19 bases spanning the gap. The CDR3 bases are TGTGCCAGCAGCCCCGGGAGTGAGTATGGGAAGTTCTTC. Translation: CASSPGSEYGKFF.

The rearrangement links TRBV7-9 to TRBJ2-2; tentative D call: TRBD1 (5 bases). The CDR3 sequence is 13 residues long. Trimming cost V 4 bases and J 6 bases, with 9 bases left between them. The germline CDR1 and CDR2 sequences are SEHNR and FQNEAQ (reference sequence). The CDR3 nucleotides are TGTGCCAGCAGCTCCAGGGTATCCGGGGAGCTGTTTTTT. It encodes CASSSRVSGELFF.

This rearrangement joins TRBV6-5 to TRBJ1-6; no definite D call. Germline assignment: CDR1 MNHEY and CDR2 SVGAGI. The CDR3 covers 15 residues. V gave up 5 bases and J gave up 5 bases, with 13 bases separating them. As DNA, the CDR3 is TGTGCCAGCAGTCGTGACGTGGGGAATAATTCACCCCTCCACTTT. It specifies CASSRDVGNNSPLHF.

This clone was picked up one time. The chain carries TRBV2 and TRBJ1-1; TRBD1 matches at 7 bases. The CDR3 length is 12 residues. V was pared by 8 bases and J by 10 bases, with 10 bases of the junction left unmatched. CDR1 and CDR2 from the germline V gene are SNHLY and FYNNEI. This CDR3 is CASSQSRTGAFF. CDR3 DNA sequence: TGTGCCAGCTCCCAAAGTCGGACAGGAGCTTTCTTT. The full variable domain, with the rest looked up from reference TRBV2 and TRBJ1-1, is EPEVTQTPSHQVTQMGQEVILRCVPISNHLYFYWYRQILGQKVEFLVSFYNNEISEKSEIFDDQFSVERPDGSNFTLKIRSTKLEDSAMYFCASSQSRTGAFFGQGTRLTVV.

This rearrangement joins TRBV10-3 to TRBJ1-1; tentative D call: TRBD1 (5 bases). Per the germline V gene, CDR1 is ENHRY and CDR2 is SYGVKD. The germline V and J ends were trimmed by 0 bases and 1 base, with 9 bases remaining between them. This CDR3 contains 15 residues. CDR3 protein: CAISESRGTNTEAFF. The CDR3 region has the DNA TGTGCCATCAGTGAGTCGAGGGGCACGAACACTGAAGCTTTCTTT.